The clone carrying this T cell receptor beta chain appeared many times. This entry comes from a study of regulatory T cells in long-lasting Graves disease. Time point of the sample: newly diagnosed GD, antithyroid drugs for less than 3 months. Making the TCR library involved RNA that had been extracted from PBMCs. In building TCR beta libraries, iRepertoire HTBI primers were used together with Arm-PCR of CDR3 regions. TCRdb re-called the multiplex PCR reads with MiXCR, one entry per CDR3 protein. Among more than 300,000 distinct CDR3 sequences listed, around 15% were seen once. Separately, the same data were catalogued under a study of T cells in Graves' hyperthyroidism and ophthalmopathy.

Sequenced here: peripheral blood mononuclear cells (PBMCs), sampled at new diagnosis, from a patient treated with antithyroid drugs. The clonotype originates from a woman aged 18-29 years with Graves disease.

This chain's CDR3 is CATSDPKSGQGYNEQFF. The CDR3 nucleotides read TGTGCCACCAGTGACCCGAAATCGGGACAGGGCTACAATGAGCAGTTCTTC. V and J are TRBV24-1 and TRBJ2-1; the match to TRBD1 covers 9 bases. This CDR3 contains 17 residues. Germline V gene lookup returns CDR1 KGHDR and CDR2 SFDVKD. The V gene end was trimmed by 4 bases and the J gene end by 3 bases; junction bases not matched to a gene: 9.